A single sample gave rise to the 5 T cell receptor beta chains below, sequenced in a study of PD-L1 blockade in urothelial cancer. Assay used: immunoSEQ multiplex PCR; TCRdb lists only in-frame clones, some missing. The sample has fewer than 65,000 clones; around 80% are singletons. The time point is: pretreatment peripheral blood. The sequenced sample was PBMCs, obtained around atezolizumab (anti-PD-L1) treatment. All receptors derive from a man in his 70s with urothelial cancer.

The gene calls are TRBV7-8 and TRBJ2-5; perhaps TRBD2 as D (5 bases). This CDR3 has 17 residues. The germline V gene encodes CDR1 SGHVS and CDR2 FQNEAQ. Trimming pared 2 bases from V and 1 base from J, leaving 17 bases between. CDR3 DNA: TGTGCCAGCAGCTTACGAACTGGCTTCCGGGGCCAAGAGACCCAGTACTTC. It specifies CASSLRTGFRGQETQYF.

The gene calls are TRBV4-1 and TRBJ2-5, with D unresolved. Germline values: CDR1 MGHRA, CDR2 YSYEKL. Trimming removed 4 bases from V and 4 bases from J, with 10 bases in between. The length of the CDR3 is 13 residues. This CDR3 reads CASSLLRSETQYF. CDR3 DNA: TGCGCCAGCAGCCTCCTGCGGTCAGAGACCCAGTACTTC.

CDR3 nucleotides: TGTGCCAGCAGCTTAGGCAGGGACTATGGCTACACCTTC. It codes for CASSLGRDYGYTF. V gene TRBV7-2 combines with J gene TRBJ1-2; D possibly corresponds to TRBD1 (5 bases). This CDR3 contains 13 residues. V dropped 1 base and J dropped 3 bases, with 6 bases sitting between them. CDR1 and CDR2 from the germline V gene are SGHTA and FQGNSA.

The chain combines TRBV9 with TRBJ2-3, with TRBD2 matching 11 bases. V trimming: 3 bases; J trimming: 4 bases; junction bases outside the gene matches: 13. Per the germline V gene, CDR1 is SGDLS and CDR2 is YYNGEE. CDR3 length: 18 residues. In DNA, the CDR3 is TGTGCCAGCAGCGCCCTTCGCTTAGCGGGGGGGGCCGCAGATACGCAGTATTTT. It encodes CASSALRLAGGAADTQYF.

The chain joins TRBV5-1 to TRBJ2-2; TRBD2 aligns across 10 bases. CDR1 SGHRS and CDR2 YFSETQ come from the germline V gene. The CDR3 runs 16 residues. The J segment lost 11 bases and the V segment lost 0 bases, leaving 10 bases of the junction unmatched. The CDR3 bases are TGCGCCAGCAGCTTGGGGACACTAGCGGGACCGGTAGAGCTGTTTTTT. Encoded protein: CASSLGTLAGPVELFF.